This TCR beta chain was found in a study of vaccination effects on CD4 cells after COVID-19. The study, taken as a whole, reports: The authors studied few convalescent patients and collected no early post-infection timepoints.

On this clone: Its antigen is unknown.

Upon completion of about eleven days in culture, CD4+ T cells were isolated. Participants got two doses of BNT162b2 or mRNA-1273 vaccine. Method: immunoSEQ multiplex PCR; TCRdb's copy keeps in-frame clones and lacks some. The sample contains around 46,000 clones, 65% to 80% of which appear only once. Trimming shortened V by 5 bases and J by 6 bases, and 16 bases separated the two germline ends. This CDR3 region has 14 residues. Germline V gives CDR1 SGHVS, CDR2 FQNEAQ. Sequences were derived from CD4+ T cells from PBMCs cultured without peptide, sampled after COVID-19 vaccination. The source of this sequence is a human donor who received a COVID-19 vaccine. V usage is TRBV7-8 and J usage is TRBJ1-1; D is uncertain. As DNA, the CDR3 is TGTGCCAGCAGCACCCGGACCGGGCAGCCTGAAGCTTTCTTT. Amino acids: CASSTRTGQPEAFF.